Each of the 29 T cell receptor beta chains below was sequenced from the same sample in a study of a mutant IDH1 vaccine in newly diagnosed glioma. This sample's time point: week 11, during vaccination. A 20-mer mutant IDH1 peptide at 300 ug was injected subcutaneously with topical imiquimod. Antigen specificity for these receptors is unknown. The assay was immunoSEQ multiplex PCR, and TCRdb's table has in-frame clones only and misses some. The top ten hold around 5.7% of the sample, which has around 66,000 clones, 80% seen once. The source was PBMCs, collected from a glioma patient whose treatment included an IDH1 peptide vaccine. The receptors were sampled from a man aged 50 to 60 with glioma.

This clone was counted between two and nine times. The V call is TRBV15, the J call TRBJ2-7; D gene unclear. V lost 2 bases, J lost 2 bases, and 4 bases lay in between. Germline V gene data show CDR1 as LNHNV and CDR2 as YYDKDF (reference sequence). The CDR3 is 12 amino acids. The CDR3 DNA follows: TGTGCCACCAGCAGATCTACCTACGAGCAGTACTTC. Its translation is CATSRSTYEQYF.

The CDR3 spells CASSEGPANTEAFF. Written as DNA, the CDR3 is TGTGCCAGCAGTGAAGGGCCCGCGAACACTGAAGCTTTCTTT. The chain combines TRBV6-1 with TRBJ1-1; D remains unclear. This CDR3 comprises 14 residues. V lost 1 base and J 1 base, leaving 7 bases between the germline ends. CDR1 and CDR2 (germline): MNHNS, SASEGT.

The chain employs TRBV7-2 and TRBJ2-7, with D possibly TRBD1 on 5 matching bases. Trimming removed 1 base from V and 5 bases from J, with 15 bases in between. This CDR3 region has 15 residues. Per germline, CDR1 SGHTA and CDR2 FQGNSA. The CDR3 coding sequence is TGTGCCAGCAGCTTAGGACAGCCTCTTAAGAACGAGCAGTACTTC. Translated, it gives CASSLGQPLKNEQYF.

The chain links TRBV7-9 to TRBJ2-1, with D perhaps TRBD2 (5 bases). There are 12 residues in the CDR3. The V gene's germline CDR1 is SEHNR and CDR2 FQNEAQ (reference sequence). V lost 5 bases and J lost 9, with 11 bases in between. CDR3 residues: CASSLTGIEQFF. As DNA, the CDR3 is TGTGCCAGCAGCCTCACGGGGATTGAGCAGTTCTTC.

This clone has a single count. The chain combines TRBV9 with TRBJ2-1; a possible D gene is TRBD2 (6 bases). V was cut by 0 bases and J by 9 bases, with 16 bases left in between. The CDR3 contains 15 residues. Germline values: CDR1 SGDLS, CDR2 YYNGEE. The DNA for the CDR3 is TGTGCCAGCAGCGTAGAGGGTAGCGGCCTTAGTGAGCAGTTCTTC. It specifies CASSVEGSGLSEQFF.

The genes are TRBV5-1 and TRBJ2-3; no definite D call. This CDR3 is built from 14 residues. Trimming took 0 bases from V and 3 from J, leaving 8 bases between them. Germline V gives CDR1 SGHRS, CDR2 YFSETQ. CDR3 in amino acids: CASSLAGETDTQYF. In DNA, the CDR3 is TGCGCCAGCAGCTTGGCCGGAGAGACAGATACGCAGTATTTT.

This clone was seen only a few times. The rearrangement joins TRBV30 to TRBJ1-4; D is undetermined. The V gene lost 2 bases and the J gene lost 7 bases, with 5 bases spanning the gap. Germline assignment: CDR1 GTSNPN and CDR2 SVGIG (reference sequence). The CDR3 contains 11 residues. The CDR3 is CAWSSFEKLFF. The CDR3 nucleotides are TGTGCCTGGAGTAGTTTTGAAAAACTGTTTTTT.

The chain carries TRBV6-6 and TRBJ2-1, with 8 bases fitting TRBD1. The CDR3 totals 11 residues. Germline V gene sequence: CDR1 MNHNY, CDR2 SVGAGI (reference sequence). The V segment lost 8 bases and the J segment 6 bases; nucleotides outside the gene matches: 0. The CDR3 bases are TGTGCCAGCGGACAGGGCAATGAGCAGTTCTTC. Amino acid sequence: CASGQGNEQFF.

The chain uses TRBV19 and TRBJ2-2; 9 bases match TRBD2. CDR1 and CDR2 (germline): LNHDA, SQIVND (reference sequence). CDR3 length: 15 residues. V lost 8 bases to trimming and J lost 7 bases; unmatched junction nucleotides: 11. The CDR3 region is CASSGTSNSGGELFF. As DNA, the CDR3 is TGTGCCAGTTCCGGGACTAGCAATTCGGGCGGGGAGCTGTTTTTT.

The chain employs TRBV5-1 and TRBJ2-3; no clear D. The ends were cut back, 1 base at V and 4 bases at J, with 7 bases in the middle. Germline lookup yields CDR1 SGHRS and CDR2 YFSETQ. The CDR3 contains 13 residues. The CDR3 DNA follows: TGCGCCAGCAGCTTGAACCCGGCAGATACGCAGTATTTT. It is translated as CASSLNPADTQYF.

The rearrangement links TRBV6-5 to TRBJ2-5; D is unresolved. The CDR3 runs to 14 residues. The germline gives CDR1 MNHEY, CDR2 SVGAGI. Trimming took off 5 bases at V and 12 bases at J, with 22 bases between the two ends. The CDR3 spells CASSRRDYMATKYF. Here the CDR3 DNA reads TGTGCCAGCAGTCGAAGGGATTACATGGCCACTAAGTACTTC.

The rearrangement uses TRBV5-6 and TRBJ1-2; the match to TRBD1 covers 8 bases. V shed 4 bases, J shed 4 bases, and the junction held 12 bases outside the gene matches. The CDR3 covers 16 residues. Germline-derived CDR1 and CDR2 are SGHDT and YYEEEE. CDR3 nucleotides: TGTGCCAGCAGCGAAGAAGGACAGGGCCCACTCTATGGCTACACCTTC. Translated: CASSEEGQGPLYGYTF.

The chain couples TRBV7-8 to TRBJ1-4; D may be TRBD1 (6 bases). This CDR3 region has 17 residues. From germline, CDR1 is SGHVS and CDR2 FQNEAQ. V lost 5 bases, J lost 3 bases, and 19 bases lay in between. The CDR3 DNA reads TGTGCCAGCAGCCCCTACAGGGTTCTTACCTCTAATGAAAAACTGTTTTTT. It codes for CASSPYRVLTSNEKLFF.

The chain couples TRBV5-4 to TRBJ2-7, with TRBD2 matching 13 bases. This CDR3 has 15 residues. Germline V gives CDR1 SGHNT, CDR2 YYREEE (reference sequence). V gave up 7 bases and J gave up 3 bases; unmatched junction bases: 7. CDR3: CASRMGLAGNYEQYF. In DNA, the CDR3 is TGTGCCAGCCGTATGGGACTAGCGGGAAACTACGAGCAGTACTTC.

The rearrangement links TRBV7-2 to TRBJ1-2; 7 positions match TRBD1. Germline CDR1 SGHTA, CDR2 FQGNSA. This CDR3 spans 17 amino acids. V shed 2 bases, J shed 1 base, and the junction held 10 bases outside the gene matches. CDR3 in DNA: TGTGCCAGCAGCTTAACCGCAGGGACAGTCGGTAACTATGGCTACACCTTC. It encodes CASSLTAGTVGNYGYTF.

This clone is a singleton in its sample. The chain links TRBV5-1 to TRBJ2-5; D possibly corresponds to TRBD1 (7 bases). CDR3 length equals 16 residues. Germline V CDR1 and CDR2: SGHRS, YFSETQ. The V end lost 1 base, the J end lost 2 bases, and 15 bases lay between the germline ends. For the CDR3, the DNA is TGCGCCAGCAGCTTGTTCGGGGGACAGAGGCAAGAGACCCAGTACTTC. Encoded protein: CASSLFGGQRQETQYF.

This sequence joins TRBV9 and TRBJ2-7, with 7 positions matching TRBD2. Looked up from germline, CDR1 is SGDLS and CDR2 is YYNGEE. The CDR3 spans 14 residues. Losses at the gene ends were 3 bases for V and 2 bases for J; bases not matched to a gene: 5. CDR3 sequence (DNA): TGTGCCAGCAGCGCCTCGGGACTAACCTACGAGCAGTACTTC. Amino acid sequence: CASSASGLTYEQYF.

Points on this clone: The sample contains more than one DNA sequence encoding this CDR3. The chain employs TRBV7-9 and TRBJ1-1; D unresolved. The CDR3 has 13 amino acids. In germline, CDR1 is SEHNR, CDR2 FQNEAQ (reference sequence). Trimming stripped 1 base from V and 5 bases from J, with 8 bases between. The CDR3 region has the DNA TGTGCCAGCAGCTTAGACCGTGGTACTGAAGCTTTCTTT. It translates to CASSLDRGTEAFF.

This clone has a single count. The chain has TRBV9 and TRBJ1-4; D possibly corresponds to TRBD1 (5 bases). Germline V CDR1 and CDR2: SGDLS, YYNGEE. The germline V and J ends were trimmed by 3 bases and 3 bases, with 9 bases remaining between them. CDR3 length: 14 residues. The CDR3 loop is CASSAGRANEKLFF. In DNA, the CDR3 is TGTGCCAGCAGCGCGGGACGAGCTAATGAAAAACTGTTTTTT.

V usage is TRBV19 and J usage is TRBJ1-5; 8 positions agree with TRBD1. V lost 7 bases, J lost 4 bases, and 9 bases stayed unmatched. CDR1 is LNHDA and CDR2 is SQIVND in the germline V gene (reference sequence). The CDR3 is made up of 15 amino acids. CDR3 coding DNA: TGTGCCAGTACCCCTTTCGGACAGGGAAATCAGCCCCAGCATTTT. Amino acids: CASTPFGQGNQPQHF.

The rearrangement uses TRBV7-9 and TRBJ2-1, with TRBD2 matching over 10 bases. Losses at the gene ends were 2 bases for V and 8 bases for J; bases not matched to a gene: 9. This CDR3 spans 16 amino acids. Germline V gene sequence: CDR1 SEHNR, CDR2 FQNEAQ (reference sequence). CDR3 amino acids: CASSLSSGRGMDEQFF. The CDR3 DNA follows: TGTGCCAGCAGCTTATCTAGCGGGAGAGGTATGGATGAGCAGTTCTTC.

The V gene is TRBV7-8, the J gene TRBJ2-3; D possibly corresponds to TRBD1 (6 bases). The CDR3 has 16 residues. V was pared by 4 bases and J by 0 bases, with 14 bases between. CDR1 SGHVS and CDR2 FQNEAQ come from the germline V gene. CDR3 sequence reads: CASSYPDRPSTDTQYF. For the CDR3, the DNA is TGTGCCAGCAGCTACCCTGACAGGCCGAGCACAGATACGCAGTATTTT.

This rearrangement joins TRBV30 to TRBJ1-5; D remains ambiguous. In germline, CDR1 is GTSNPN, CDR2 SVGIG (reference sequence). This CDR3 is built from 12 residues. The V and J ends lost 5 bases and 3 bases respectively, with 8 bases between them. CDR3 in DNA: TGTGCCTGGGCCCAGGACAATCAGCCCCAGCATTTT. Translation: CAWAQDNQPQHF.

The chain has TRBV7-6 and TRBJ2-3; TRBD1 matches at 9 bases. The germline gives CDR1 SGHVS, CDR2 FNYEAQ. Trimming removed 4 bases from V and 2 bases from J; junction bases left unmatched: 4. This CDR3 contains 15 residues. The chain's CDR3 is CASSWGQGYTDTQYF. Written as DNA, the CDR3 is TGTGCCAGCAGCTGGGGACAGGGCTACACAGATACGCAGTATTTT.

This clone appeared a few times. The J gene is TRBJ1-1, the V gene TRBV4-1; D remains ambiguous. V lost 1 base and J lost 2, with 5 bases in between. The CDR3 spans 13 residues. The germline V gene encodes CDR1 MGHRA and CDR2 YSYEKL. CDR3 in DNA: TGCGCCAGCAGCCAAGGAAGAAACACTGAAGCTTTCTTT. It codes for CASSQGRNTEAFF.

The V gene is TRBV6-4, the J gene TRBJ1-5; D is undetermined. Germline lookup yields CDR1 MRHNA and CDR2 SNTAGT. The CDR3 runs to 13 residues. Trimming took off 5 bases at V and 7 bases at J, with 12 bases between the two ends. The chain's CDR3 is CASSLDPGQPQHF. The CDR3 nucleotides are TGTGCCAGCAGTCTGGACCCGGGGCAGCCCCAGCATTTT.

This clone was picked up one time. This chain connects TRBV29-1 to TRBJ2-5; 14 bases map to TRBD2. This CDR3 has 14 amino acids. Germline values: CDR1 SQVTM, CDR2 ANQGSEA. Trimming at V came to 4 bases and at J to 4 bases, leaving 2 bases not matched to a gene. CDR3 loop: CSVAGTSGGETQYF. The CDR3 DNA reads TGCAGCGTTGCCGGGACTAGCGGGGGAGAGACCCAGTACTTC.

The genes are TRBV4-1 and TRBJ1-4; no clear D. The CDR3 sequence is 14 residues long. Trimming pared 2 bases from V and 4 bases from J, leaving 8 bases between. Germline V gene sequence: CDR1 MGHRA, CDR2 YSYEKL. CDR3 sequence: CASSQSIFNEKLFF. CDR3 nucleotide sequence: TGCGCCAGCAGCCAAAGCATCTTTAATGAAAAACTGTTTTTT.

This clone showed up just once. The rearrangement uses TRBV6-5 and TRBJ2-1, with 8 bases lining up with TRBD2. V lost 6 bases to trimming and J lost 5 bases; unmatched junction nucleotides: 9. The CDR3 consists of 15 residues. CDR1 and CDR2 (germline): MNHEY, SVGAGI. The CDR3 region is CASRHPGLGDNEQFF. For the CDR3, the DNA is TGTGCCAGCAGACACCCGGGACTAGGAGACAATGAGCAGTTCTTC.